Sequencing of this TCR beta chain was carried out in a study of T cell responses to AZD1222 COVID-19 vaccine. Repertoires were generated with immunoSEQ multiplex PCR, while TCRdb's copy carries only in-frame clones and drops some. The data hold 200,000 or so clones, with around 93% observed a single time. This CDR3 spans 19 amino acids. V was clipped by 2 bases and J by 0 bases, with 20 bases between them. The germline CDR1 and CDR2 sequences are MNHEY and SVGEGT. This TCR came from an adult in good health. V gene TRBV6-2 or TRBV6-3 combines with J gene TRBJ1-5; tentatively, D is TRBD1 (6 bases). The sequencing used peripheral blood, collected on day 0 of AZD1222 vaccination. CDR3: CASSYPYPGEAASNQPQHF. CDR3 DNA sequence: TGTGCCAGCAGTTACCCCTACCCAGGGGAAGCTGCTAGCAATCAGCCCCAGCATTTT.